This T cell receptor beta chain was captured in a study of CD8+ T cells in alopecia areata. This CDR3 is 13 amino acids long. The germline V gene encodes CDR1 ENHRY and CDR2 SYGVKD. V dropped 6 bases and J dropped 6; count of bases not matched to a gene: 5. This clone was counted a few times. What it binds is unknown. TCR sequencing used cDNA made by reverse transcription of extracted RNA. Clones were read by immunoSEQ multiplex PCR, and TCRdb kept only the in-frame ones, dropping some. The sample records approximately 150,000 clones, roughly 60% being singletons. Study-level points and caveats: Patients showed less clear TCR sequence sharing than mice, possibly partly because of HLA diversity.

This chain joins TRBV10-3 and TRBJ2-1, with 7 bases that match TRBD1. The receptor comes from a human donor in good health. The sample was CD4+ T cells sorted from blood. CDR3 loop: CAISPGTVNEQFF. The CDR3 coding sequence is TGTGCCATCAGCCCCGGGACAGTCAATGAGCAGTTCTTC.